The 30 T cell receptor beta chains in this list originate from one sample, sequenced in a study of identical twins. One entry per CDR3 protein results from TCRdb running MiXCR on the 5' RACE reads. This sample has 450,000 or so distinct CDR3 sequences, with about 18% found just once. The sample comprised naive T cells sorted from blood. All receptors come from a man aged 45 to 65 in good health.

V gene TRBV4-3 combines with J gene TRBJ2-3, with TRBD2 matching over 9 bases. In germline, CDR1 is LGHNA, CDR2 YSLEER. Trimming cost V 0 bases and J 2 bases; bases outside gene matches: 9. CDR3 length: 18 residues. The CDR3 coding sequence is TGCGCCAGCAGCCAAGAGCCCTTGTCTAGCGGGGACACAGATACGCAGTATTTT. Translated, it gives CASSQEPLSSGDTDTQYF.

This clonotype came up a few times. This chain links TRBV27 with TRBJ2-5, with D uncertain. The CDR3 covers 11 residues. CDR1 and CDR2 from the germline V gene are MNHEY and SMNVEV (reference sequence). Trimming removed 5 bases at V and 5 bases at J, with 6 bases between. This chain's CDR3 is CASSPPETQYF. CDR3 coding DNA: TGTGCCAGCAGTCCCCCGGAGACCCAGTACTTC.

V and J are TRBV12-3 or TRBV12-4 and TRBJ1-4; no definite D call. The CDR3 covers 15 residues. V lost 6 bases and J 7 bases, leaving 18 bases between the germline ends. CDR3 amino acids: CASSWTGRAGEKLFF. The CDR3 nucleotides read TGTGCCAGCAGCTGGACTGGGAGGGCGGGTGAAAAACTGTTTTTT.

This clonotype was seen a few times. V gene TRBV4-3 combines with J gene TRBJ2-1, with D unresolved. The CDR3 is 16 amino acids. V gave up 0 bases and J gave up 8 bases, with 17 bases separating them. Looked up from germline, CDR1 is LGHNA and CDR2 is YSLEER. The CDR3 sequence is CASSQEVWEVTDEQFF. Here the CDR3 DNA reads TGCGCCAGCAGCCAAGAGGTCTGGGAAGTCACCGATGAGCAGTTCTTC.

In its sample, this clonotype was seen a few times. The chain joins TRBV10-3 to TRBJ2-1; 9 bases match TRBD2. CDR3 length equals 14 residues. V shed 4 bases, J shed 5 bases, and the junction held 3 bases outside the gene matches. Germline V gene lookup returns CDR1 ENHRY and CDR2 SYGVKD. As DNA, the CDR3 is TGTGCCATCAGTGCGGGGACTAGCAACAATGAGCAGTTCTTC. The encoded protein is CAISAGTSNNEQFF.

This chain connects TRBV4-2 to TRBJ1-4; no reliable D call. CDR1 and CDR2 (germline): LGHNA, YNFKEQ. V dropped 1 base and J dropped 0 bases, with 12 bases sitting between them. The CDR3 length is 17 residues. The CDR3 loop is CASSQVVGSATNEKLFF. As DNA, the CDR3 is TGTGCCAGCAGCCAAGTTGTAGGGAGTGCAACTAATGAAAAACTGTTTTTT.

The chain carries TRBV5-1 and TRBJ2-7, with 10 bases that match TRBD2. V lost 4 bases to trimming and J lost 2 bases; unmatched junction nucleotides: 6. This CDR3 has 15 amino acids. The germline V gene encodes CDR1 SGHRS and CDR2 YFSETQ. In nucleotides, the CDR3 is TGCGCCAGCAGCCCCACAGCGGGGGGGGCCTACGAGCAGTACTTC. It encodes CASSPTAGGAYEQYF.

The V call is TRBV27, the J call TRBJ1-2; 9 bases line up with TRBD1. Germline V lookup: CDR1 MNHEY, CDR2 SMNVEV (reference sequence). The CDR3 spans 14 residues. V was clipped by 4 bases and J by 8 bases; unmatched bases: 8. CDR3 DNA sequence: TGTGCCAGCAGTTCCATACAGGGGGCCCGAGGCTACACCTTC. Its protein is CASSSIQGARGYTF.

The chain employs TRBV10-3 and TRBJ2-1; 16 nucleotides align to TRBD2. Looked up from germline, CDR1 is ENHRY and CDR2 is SYGVKD. Trimming removed 3 bases from V and 8 bases from J; junction bases left unmatched: 1. There are 15 residues in the CDR3. CDR3 nucleotide sequence: TGTGCCATCAGTGAAGGGACTAGCGGGGGGGATGAGCAGTTCTTC. Its protein is CAISEGTSGGDEQFF.

The V gene is TRBV28, the J gene TRBJ2-5; 7 bases fit TRBD2. Germline V lookup: CDR1 MDHEN, CDR2 SYDVKM. Unmatched junction bases numbered 25, after V lost 5 bases and J lost 10 bases. The CDR3 is 18 amino acids. The CDR3 DNA reads as TGTGCCAGCAGTCCCTCTGGGCTAGCGGAGGGGTGGAGGGTGGACCAGTACTTC. Translating gives CASSPSGLAEGWRVDQYF.

This clonotype was recorded at least ten times. This chain connects TRBV4-2 to TRBJ1-6; possible D gene TRBD1, 6 bases. CDR3 length equals 16 residues. Trimming left V 1 base short and J 6 bases short, with 13 bases between. Germline CDR1 LGHNA, CDR2 YNFKEQ. The CDR3 sequence: CASSQGGGGINSPLHF. DNA for the CDR3: TGTGCCAGCAGCCAAGGAGGGGGTGGTATTAATTCACCCCTCCACTTT.

The chain recombines TRBV20-1 with TRBJ1-1, with a possible D match to TRBD1 (5 bases). V lost 7 bases and J lost 6, with 15 bases in between. The CDR3 is made up of 12 amino acids. CDR1 and CDR2 (germline): DFQATT, SNEGSKA (reference sequence). The CDR3 region has the DNA TGCAGTGTTTGGCAGGGTGGGGCTGAAGCTTTCTTT. Protein product: CSVWQGGAEAFF.

CDR3 nucleotide sequence: TGCAGCGTTAGCGGAGGAAAAGAGACCCAGTACTTC. This translates into CSVSGGKETQYF. This chain links TRBV29-1 with TRBJ2-5, with D possibly matching TRBD2 (5 bases). The V end lost 5 bases, the J end lost 3 bases, and 10 bases lay between the germline ends. Germline V gene sequence: CDR1 SQVTM, CDR2 ANQGSEA. This CDR3 region has 12 residues.

The chain combines TRBV5-1 with TRBJ1-3; 8 bases fit TRBD1. In germline, CDR1 is SGHRS, CDR2 YFSETQ. The CDR3 runs to 15 residues. The junction had 4 bases not matched to a gene; V was cut back by 1 base and J by 4 bases. CDR3 bases: TGCGCCAGCAGCTTGACGCAGGGGGCCGGAAACACCATATATTTT. Its protein product is CASSLTQGAGNTIYF.

The V call is TRBV6-1, the J call TRBJ1-1; 8 nucleotides agree with TRBD1. Germline CDR1 and CDR2: MNHNS and SASEGT. Trimming removed 7 bases from V and 1 base from J; junction bases left unmatched: 5. The CDR3 covers 14 residues. CDR3 coding DNA: TGTGCCAGCATCAACACAGGGGGGAACACTGAAGCTTTCTTT. Translation: CASINTGGNTEAFF.

The J gene is TRBJ2-2, the V gene TRBV24-1, with TRBD1 matching 7 bases. V lost 1 base and J lost 6; bases outside the gene matches: 13. This CDR3 is 18 amino acids long. Germline V gene data show CDR1 as KGHDR and CDR2 as SFDVKD. CDR3 DNA: TGTGCCACCAGTGATTTTCAGCCCCAGGGACAGATGGCCGGGGAGCTGTTTTTT. Protein: CATSDFQPQGQMAGELFF.

The sample holds many counts of this clonotype. This sequence joins TRBV5-1 and TRBJ2-7; D call uncertain. Germline V lookup: CDR1 SGHRS, CDR2 YFSETQ. Trimming cost V 5 bases and J 3 bases, with 15 bases left between them. The length of the CDR3 is 14 residues. The CDR3 nucleotides read TGCGCCAGCAGACGGACGGAGATAGACTACGAGCAGTACTTC. Residues: CASRRTEIDYEQYF.

The CDR3, as DNA: TGTGCCAGCAGCGCCTGGACTAGCACAGATACGCAGTATTTT. It specifies CASSAWTSTDTQYF. J is TRBJ2-3 and V is TRBV14, with D perhaps matching TRBD2 (5 bases). The CDR3 totals 14 residues. V was trimmed by 5 bases and J by 0 bases, leaving 9 bases between them. CDR1 is SGHDN and CDR2 is FVKESK in the germline V gene.

This clonotype was seen many times. The chain links TRBV29-1 to TRBJ2-7; maybe TRBD1 (5 bases). The CDR3 consists of 17 residues. CDR1 and CDR2 (germline): SQVTM, ANQGSEA. The ends were cut back, 4 bases at V and 2 bases at J, with 24 bases in the middle. CDR3 coding DNA: TGCAGCGTTGTAGGCTACCTCGGGCAGGGCAATGCCTACGAGCAGTACTTC. Translation: CSVVGYLGQGNAYEQYF.

The chain uses TRBV19 and TRBJ2-1; either TRBD1 or TRBD2 may fit D (5 bases each). The CDR3 has 13 residues. Trimming left V 6 bases short and J 8 bases short, with 14 bases between. The V gene's germline CDR1 is LNHDA and CDR2 SQIVND (reference sequence). The CDR3 DNA is TGTGCCAGTAGCCCCCTGGGGGAACATGAGCAGTTCTTC. Encoded protein: CASSPLGEHEQFF.

The chain combines TRBV20-1 with TRBJ2-2; D uncertain. Germline CDR1 is DFQATT and CDR2 is SNEGSKA (reference sequence). Trimming stripped 6 bases from V and 2 bases from J, with 10 bases between. The CDR3 is made up of 13 amino acids. This chain's CDR3 is CSAKTINTGELFF. CDR3 bases: TGCAGTGCGAAGACAATAAACACCGGGGAGCTGTTTTTT.

This clonotype was picked up many times. V is TRBV6-5 and J is TRBJ2-1; tentative D call: TRBD1 (6 bases). This CDR3 is 19 amino acids long. Trimming left V 2 bases short and J 4 bases short, with 24 bases between. Germline V CDR1 and CDR2: MNHEY, SVGAGI. CDR3 nucleotide sequence: TGTGCCAGCAGTTACCCCAGCGAAACCGGGACAAGAGGTTACAATGAGCAGTTCTTC. It is translated as CASSYPSETGTRGYNEQFF.

V usage is TRBV11-2 and J usage is TRBJ2-1; 7 bases fit TRBD1. Germline V lookup: CDR1 SGHAT, CDR2 FQNNGV. The CDR3 contains 15 residues. Losses at the gene ends were 0 bases for V and 8 bases for J; bases not matched to a gene: 7. CDR3 loop: CASSLDQGGWDEQFF. DNA of the CDR3: TGTGCCAGCAGCTTAGATCAAGGGGGCTGGGATGAGCAGTTCTTC.

The CDR3: CASSLQGIGYNEQFF. In DNA, the CDR3 is TGTGCCAGCAGTTTACAGGGGATTGGCTACAATGAGCAGTTCTTC. The rearrangement links TRBV27 to TRBJ2-1; tentatively, D is TRBD1 (6 bases). CDR3 size: 15 residues. V was clipped by 2 bases and J by 3 bases, with 11 bases between them. In germline, CDR1 is MNHEY, CDR2 SMNVEV (reference sequence).

This clonotype has a count of ten or more. The chain employs TRBV6-5 and TRBJ2-1, with D unclear. Trimming removed 0 bases from V and 5 bases from J, with 11 bases in between. CDR3 length equals 15 residues. In germline, CDR1 is MNHEY, CDR2 SVGAGI. The CDR3 reads CASSYSGSLNNEQFF. CDR3 nucleotide sequence: TGTGCCAGCAGTTACTCGGGAAGCCTTAACAATGAGCAGTTCTTC.

Comments on this clonotype: This could be a read error, since a much larger clone is one nucleotide away. Written as DNA, the CDR3 is TGTTCCACCAGCGGGCCCAATGAGCAGTTCTTC. It encodes CSTSGPNEQFF. The chain combines TRBV15 with TRBJ2-1; perhaps TRBD2 as D (6 bases). This CDR3 is 11 amino acids long. CDR1 is LNHNV and CDR2 is YYDKDF in the germline V gene (reference sequence).

This clonotype came up a few times. The gene calls are TRBV9 and TRBJ2-3, with D possibly being TRBD1 (5 bases). Germline CDR1 reads SGDLS; CDR2 reads YYNGEE. The CDR3 consists of 14 residues. With 3 bases removed from V and 4 bases from J, the gap between germline ends came to 12 bases. For the CDR3, the DNA is TGTGCCAGCAGCGGACAGTCACAGTCAGATACGCAGTATTTT. Translated, it gives CASSGQSQSDTQYF.

The chain joins TRBV5-6 to TRBJ1-5; D is unresolved. V was pared by 1 base and J by 9 bases, with 11 bases between. Germline CDR1 and CDR2: SGHDT and YYEEEE. The CDR3 loop spans 13 amino acids. The CDR3 spells CASSLYGLGPQHF. The CDR3 DNA is TGTGCCAGCAGCTTGTACGGCCTGGGGCCCCAGCATTTT.

This chain connects TRBV20-1 to TRBJ2-7; 9 bases line up with TRBD1. CDR3 size: 14 residues. After removal of 0 bases from V and 8 bases from J, the junction contained 8 bases not matched to a gene. Germline assignment: CDR1 DFQATT and CDR2 SNEGSKA (reference sequence). For the CDR3, the DNA is TGCAGTGCTAGAGATCTAGGGACAGGGAGAAAGCAGTACTTC. Translated, it gives CSARDLGTGRKQYF.

The chain has TRBV20-1 and TRBJ1-6; 9 bases align to TRBD1. The germline V gene encodes CDR1 DFQATT and CDR2 SNEGSKA (reference sequence). Germline trimming cut 5 bases from V and 10 bases from J; bases unmatched to any gene: 12. This CDR3 is 15 amino acids long. The CDR3 loop is CSAGTGTGWGSPLHF. As DNA, the CDR3 is TGCAGTGCTGGCACCGGGACAGGGTGGGGATCACCCCTCCACTTT.